This is a list of T cell receptor beta chains from one sample in a study of blood T cell repertoires in COVID-19. The table came from immunoSEQ multiplex PCR; TCRdb's copy has only in-frame clones and leaves some out. The sample records 50,000 to 60,000 clones, roughly 89% being singletons. Sequenced input: peripheral blood. The receptors derive from a human donor in a cohort sampled during active COVID-19. The conserved cysteine and the conserved F or W are not part of the CDR3 here. The D gene is left open where the match is weak.

>TRBV4-1|-|TRBJ1-1
ASSQDSGINTEAF
>TRBV6-6|-|TRBJ2-1
ASTSSNSYNEQF
>TRBV19|TRBD2|TRBJ2-3
ASTSGGQDTQY
>TRBV3-1/TRBV3-2|TRBD2|TRBJ2-3
ASSHARTSGRWDTQY
>TRBV11-2|TRBD1|TRBJ2-4
ASSFPGGKGKNIQY
>TRBV5-8|-|TRBJ2-3
ASSLNSYTDTQY
>TRBV6-1|-|TRBJ1-5
ASSEEGVRDQPQH
>TRBV11-2|TRBD1|TRBJ1-2
ASSSDRVHYGYT
>TRBV3-1/TRBV3-2|TRBD1|TRBJ1-5
ASSPWTGWRNQPQH
>TRBV10-2|-|TRBJ1-1
ASSEGLISEAF
>TRBV28|TRBD1|TRBJ1-6
ASIPTGGNSPLH
>TRBV2|-|TRBJ2-1
ASSEGATSSYNEQF
>TRBV6-1|TRBD1|TRBJ2-5
ASSERGQGGMETQY
>TRBV27|TRBD1|TRBJ1-1
ASRAQGTNTEAF
>TRBV29-1|-|TRBJ1-1
SVSQSDTEAF
>TRBV2|TRBD1|TRBJ1-1
ASSETDRANTEAF
>TRBV18|-|TRBJ1-1
ASSSTVQNTEAF
>TRBV2|-|TRBJ2-7
ASSEALGRTYEQY
>TRBV9|-|TRBJ2-5
ASSVHHRAPQETQY
>TRBV5-5|-|TRBJ1-3
ASSLETAGNTIY
>TRBV29-1|-|TRBJ2-7
SVFDMSYEQY
>TRBV11-1|TRBD2|TRBJ2-5
ASSSTGTSKETQY
>TRBV28|TRBD2|TRBJ2-5
ASSLRVAGGETQY
>TRBV4-1|-|TRBJ2-3
ASSLDRTRGDTQY
>TRBV6-6|-|TRBJ2-3
ASSYSTIRPY
>TRBV6-5|-|TRBJ1-2
ASTLGGGVNYGYT
>TRBV19|TRBD2|TRBJ2-5
ASSMGLAVFQETQY
>TRBV7-9|-|TRBJ2-1
ASSPQYNEQF
>TRBV7-9|-|TRBJ1-1
ASSPSVNTEAF
>TRBV10-1|-|TRBJ1-5
ASSEQDRVHQPQH
>TRBV5-1|-|TRBJ2-7
ASSPRVGGGQY
>TRBV4-1|-|TRBJ2-3
ASSQGPRPRTDTQY
>TRBV29-1|-|TRBJ2-3
SLNLQGTDTQY
>TRBV2|-|TRBJ1-4
ASSRLRREKLF
>TRBV20-1|-|TRBJ2-1
SASQLVREQF
>TRBV5-6|TRBD1|TRBJ2-2
ASRYGQGYTGELF
>TRBV7-8|-|TRBJ2-2
ASSLAFQRTGELF
>TRBV10-3|-|TRBJ2-7
AISENGYEQY
>TRBV29-1|TRBD2|TRBJ2-5
SVPLAGGPGETQY
>TRBV24-1|TRBD1|TRBJ1-2
ATSVSGQVLDYT
>TRBV6-2/TRBV6-3|TRBD1|TRBJ1-1
ASSYSPGGAYTEAF
>TRBV6-5|TRBD1|TRBJ1-1
ASSLDRGLRAF